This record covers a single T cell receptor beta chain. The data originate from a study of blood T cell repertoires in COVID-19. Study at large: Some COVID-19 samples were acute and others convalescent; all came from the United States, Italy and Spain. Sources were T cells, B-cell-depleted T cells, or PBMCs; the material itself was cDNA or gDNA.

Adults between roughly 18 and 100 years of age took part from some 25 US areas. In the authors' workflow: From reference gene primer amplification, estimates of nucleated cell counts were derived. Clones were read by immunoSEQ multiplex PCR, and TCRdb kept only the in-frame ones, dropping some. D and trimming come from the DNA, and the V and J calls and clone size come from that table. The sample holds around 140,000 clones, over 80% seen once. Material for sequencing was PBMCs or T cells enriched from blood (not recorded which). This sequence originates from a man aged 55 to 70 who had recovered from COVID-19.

CDR3 nucleotide sequence: TGTGCCAGTAGATTGGGGCCTGGGGATTTGGGTTCACCCCTCCACTTT. Translated: CASRLGPGDLGSPLHF. The rearrangement uses TRBV19 and TRBJ1-6; weak D call: TRBD1 (5 bases). Trimming removed 6 bases from V and 9 bases from J, with 21 bases in between. The germline V gene has CDR1 LNHDA and CDR2 SQIVND (reference sequence). The CDR3 is made up of 16 amino acids.